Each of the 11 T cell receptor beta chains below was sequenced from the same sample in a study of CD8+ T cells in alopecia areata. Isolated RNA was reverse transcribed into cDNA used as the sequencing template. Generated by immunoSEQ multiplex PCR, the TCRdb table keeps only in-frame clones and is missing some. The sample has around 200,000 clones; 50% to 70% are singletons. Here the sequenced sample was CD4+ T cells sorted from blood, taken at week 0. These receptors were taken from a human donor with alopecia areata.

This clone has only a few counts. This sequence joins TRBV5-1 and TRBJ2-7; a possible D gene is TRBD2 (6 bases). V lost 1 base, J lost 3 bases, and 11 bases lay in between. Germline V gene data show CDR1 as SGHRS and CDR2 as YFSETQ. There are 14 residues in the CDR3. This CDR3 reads CASSLSDGSYEQYF. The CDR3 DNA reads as TGCGCCAGCAGCTTGTCTGACGGGAGCTACGAGCAGTACTTC.

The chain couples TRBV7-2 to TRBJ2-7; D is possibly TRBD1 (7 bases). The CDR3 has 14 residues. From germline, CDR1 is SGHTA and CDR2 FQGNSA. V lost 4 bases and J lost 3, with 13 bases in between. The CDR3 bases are TGTGCCAGCAGCTCAGGGGGAGGACTCTACGAGCAGTACTTC. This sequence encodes CASSSGGGLYEQYF.

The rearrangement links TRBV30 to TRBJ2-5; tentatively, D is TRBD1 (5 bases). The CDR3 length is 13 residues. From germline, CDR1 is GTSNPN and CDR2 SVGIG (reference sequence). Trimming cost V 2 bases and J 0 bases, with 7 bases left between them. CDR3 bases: TGTGCCTGGAGTCAGGGAAACCAAGAGACCCAGTACTTC. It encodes CAWSQGNQETQYF.

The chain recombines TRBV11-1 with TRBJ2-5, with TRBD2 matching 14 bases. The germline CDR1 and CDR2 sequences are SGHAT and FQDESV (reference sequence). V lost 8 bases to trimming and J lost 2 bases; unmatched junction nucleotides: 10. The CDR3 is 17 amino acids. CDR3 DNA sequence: TGTGCCAGCGCCGCGACTAGCGGGGGGGCTACTCAAGAGACCCAGTACTTC. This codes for CASAATSGGATQETQYF.

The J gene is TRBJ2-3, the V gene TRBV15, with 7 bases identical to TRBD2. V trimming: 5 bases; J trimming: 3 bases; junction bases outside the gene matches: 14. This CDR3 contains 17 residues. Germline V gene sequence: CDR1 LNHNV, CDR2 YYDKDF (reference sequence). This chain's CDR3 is CATSRGGASGKTDTQYF. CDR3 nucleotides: TGTGCCACCAGCCGCGGTGGGGCTAGCGGAAAAACAGATACGCAGTATTTT.

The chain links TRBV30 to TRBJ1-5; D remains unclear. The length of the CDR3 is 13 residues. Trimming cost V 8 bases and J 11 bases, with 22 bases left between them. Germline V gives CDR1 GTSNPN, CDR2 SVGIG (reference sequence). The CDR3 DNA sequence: TGTGCCCAACACCTCACTCTTAGCATGGCCCAGCATTTT. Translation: CAQHLTLSMAQHF.

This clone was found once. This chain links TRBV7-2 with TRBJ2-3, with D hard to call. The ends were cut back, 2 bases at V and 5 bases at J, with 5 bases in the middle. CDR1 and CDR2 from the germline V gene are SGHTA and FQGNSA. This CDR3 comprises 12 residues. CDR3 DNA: TGTGCCAGCAGCTTATTGGTAGATACGCAGTATTTT. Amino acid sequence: CASSLLVDTQYF.

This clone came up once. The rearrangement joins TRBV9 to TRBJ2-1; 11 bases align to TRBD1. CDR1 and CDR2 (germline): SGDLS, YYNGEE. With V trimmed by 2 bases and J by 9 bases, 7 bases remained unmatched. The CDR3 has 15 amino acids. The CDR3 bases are TGTGCCAGCAGCGTTGGACAGGGGGCGCTGGGTGAGCAGTTCTTC. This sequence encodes CASSVGQGALGEQFF.

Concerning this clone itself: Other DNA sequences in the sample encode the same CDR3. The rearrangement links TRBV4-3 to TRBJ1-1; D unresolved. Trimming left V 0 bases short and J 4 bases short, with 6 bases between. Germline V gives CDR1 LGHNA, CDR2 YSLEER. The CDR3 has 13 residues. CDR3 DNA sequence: TGCGCCAGCAGCCAAGACTCTGGCACTGAAGCTTTCTTT. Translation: CASSQDSGTEAFF.

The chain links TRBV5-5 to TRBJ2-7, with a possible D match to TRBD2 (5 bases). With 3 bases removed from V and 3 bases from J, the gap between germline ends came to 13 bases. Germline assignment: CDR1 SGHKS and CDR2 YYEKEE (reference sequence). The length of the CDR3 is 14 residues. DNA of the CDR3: TGTGCCAGCAGCTCTTTGGCGGGCCTCTACGAGCAGTACTTC. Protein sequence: CASSSLAGLYEQYF.

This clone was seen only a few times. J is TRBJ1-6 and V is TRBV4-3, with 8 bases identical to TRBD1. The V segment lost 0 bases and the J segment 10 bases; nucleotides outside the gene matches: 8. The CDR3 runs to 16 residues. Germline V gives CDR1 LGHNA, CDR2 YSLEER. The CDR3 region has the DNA TGCGCCAGCAGCCAAGAGTCTCAGGGGGCAGCGTCACCCCTCCACTTT. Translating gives CASSQESQGAASPLHF.